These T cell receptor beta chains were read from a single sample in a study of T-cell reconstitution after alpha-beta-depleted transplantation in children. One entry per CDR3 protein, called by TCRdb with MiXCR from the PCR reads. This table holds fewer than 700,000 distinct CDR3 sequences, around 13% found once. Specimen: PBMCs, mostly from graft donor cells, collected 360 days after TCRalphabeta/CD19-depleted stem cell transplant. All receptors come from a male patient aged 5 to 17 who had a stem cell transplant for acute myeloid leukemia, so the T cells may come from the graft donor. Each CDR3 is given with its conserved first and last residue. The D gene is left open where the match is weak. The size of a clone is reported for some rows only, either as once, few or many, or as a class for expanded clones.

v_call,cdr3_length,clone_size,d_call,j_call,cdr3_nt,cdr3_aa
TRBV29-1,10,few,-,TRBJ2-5,TGCAGCGCCCTTATCGAGACCCAGTACTTC,CSALIETQYF
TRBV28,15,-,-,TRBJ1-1,TGTGCCAGCAGTCCCCGAGGCATCACGAACACTGAAGCTTTCTTT,CASSPRGITNTEAFF
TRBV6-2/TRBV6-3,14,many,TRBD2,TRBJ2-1,TGTGCCAGCAAGGCTAGCGGGACTTACAATGAGCAGTTCTTC,CASKASGTYNEQFF
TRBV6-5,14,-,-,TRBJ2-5,TGTGCCAGCAGTTATAGCGGACGACAAGAGACCCAGTACTTC,CASSYSGRQETQYF
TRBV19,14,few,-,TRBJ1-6,TGTGCCAGTGCGACCGGGGAATGGAATTCACCCCTCCACTTT,CASATGEWNSPLHF
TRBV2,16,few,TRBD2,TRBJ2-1,TGTGCCAGCAGACCTCTAGCGGGAGGAGGGTACAATGAGCAGTTCTTC,CASRPLAGGGYNEQFF
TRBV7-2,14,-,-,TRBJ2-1,TGTGCCAGCACCCACGGGGGCCCCTACAGTGAGCAGTTCTTC,CASTHGGPYSEQFF
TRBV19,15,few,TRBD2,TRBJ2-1,TGTGCCAGTAGGCGAGCGGGAGGTTCCCACAATGAGCAGTTCTTC,CASRRAGGSHNEQFF
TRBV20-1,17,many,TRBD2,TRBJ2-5,TGCAGTGCTAGAGATCTGGGTTGGACTAGCGTGCAAGAGACCCAGTACTTC,CSARDLGWTSVQETQYF
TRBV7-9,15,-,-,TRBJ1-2,TGTGCCAGCAGCTTAAGGGTAGGGAGGACCTATGGCTACACCTTC,CASSLRVGRTYGYTF
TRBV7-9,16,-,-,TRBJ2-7,TGTGCCAGCAGCTTGTGGACCAACGCTTTAGCCTACGAGCAGTACTTC,CASSLWTNALAYEQYF
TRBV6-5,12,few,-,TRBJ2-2,TGTGTGACGGTAGCCCGAGGCGGGGAGCTGTTTTTT,CVTVARGGELFF
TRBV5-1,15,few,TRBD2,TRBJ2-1,TGCGCCAGCAGCTTGGCACAGCGGGAGATCAATGAGCAGTTCTTC,CASSLAQREINEQFF
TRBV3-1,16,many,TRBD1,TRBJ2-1,TGTGCCAGCAGCCAAGTAGGGGGCTCCCGGTACAATGAGCAGTTCTTC,CASSQVGGSRYNEQFF
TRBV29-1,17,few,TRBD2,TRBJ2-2,TGCAGCGTTGAAGATCACGAGACTAGCGGGAGTGTGGGGGAGCTGTTTTTT,CSVEDHETSGSVGELFF
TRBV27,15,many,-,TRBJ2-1,TGTGCCAGCAGTTTGGGTACGGCCTCCTACAATGAGCAGTTCTTC,CASSLGTASYNEQFF
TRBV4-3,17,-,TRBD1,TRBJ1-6,TGCGCCAGCAGCCAAGCATCACAGGGGGCGTCTTATTCACCCCTCCACTTT,CASSQASQGASYSPLHF
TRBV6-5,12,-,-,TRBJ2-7,TGTGCCAGCAGCCAAGGGACCACCGAGCAGTACTTC,CASSQGTTEQYF
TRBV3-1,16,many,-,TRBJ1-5,TGTGCCAGCAGCCAAGAGGCAGGGGTCGGCAATCAGCCCCAGCATTTT,CASSQEAGVGNQPQHF
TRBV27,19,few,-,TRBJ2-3,TGTGCCAGCAGTTTATGGAACGGACAGCGTATAAGAGGGGCAGATACGCAGTATTTT,CASSLWNGQRIRGADTQYF
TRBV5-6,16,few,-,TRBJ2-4,TGTGCCAGCAGCAGACCTCGTAGGGTAACCAAAAACATTCAGTACTTC,CASSRPRRVTKNIQYF
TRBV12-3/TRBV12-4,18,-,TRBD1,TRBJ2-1,TGTGCCAGCAGTTTCATCCCAGGGGGCCTCCTCGGGTACAATGAGCAGTTCTTC,CASSFIPGGLLGYNEQFF
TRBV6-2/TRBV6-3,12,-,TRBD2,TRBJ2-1,TGTGCCAGCAGGTGGGGGGGAGGGGAGCAGTTCTTC,CASRWGGGEQFF
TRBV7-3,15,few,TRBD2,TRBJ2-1,TGTGCCAGCAGCTGGACTAGCGGGACCTACAATGAGCAGTTCTTC,CASSWTSGTYNEQFF
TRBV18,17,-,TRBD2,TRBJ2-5,TGTGCCAGCTCACCACGGGGACTAGCGGGAGGGCAAGAGACCCAGTACTTC,CASSPRGLAGGQETQYF
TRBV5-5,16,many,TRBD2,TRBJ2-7,TGTGCCAGCAGCTTGAGAGGGACTAGCGGGAGCTACGAGCAGTACTTC,CASSLRGTSGSYEQYF
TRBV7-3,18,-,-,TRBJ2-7,TGTGCCAGCAGCTCTTTCGGGGATAACAGTTCAAGGTCCTACGAGCAGTACTTC,CASSSFGDNSSRSYEQYF
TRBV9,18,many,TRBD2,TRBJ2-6,TGTGCCAGCAGCCTTTTGGGGAGCGGGAGGGAGAGGGCCAACGTCCTGACTTTC,CASSLLGSGRERANVLTF
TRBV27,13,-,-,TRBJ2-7,TGTGCCAGCAGCCGCCGGGAGAACTACGAGCAGTACTTC,CASSRRENYEQYF
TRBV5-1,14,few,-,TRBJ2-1,TGCGCCAGCAGCTTGGTTAAAGGACACGATGAGCAGTTCTTC,CASSLVKGHDEQFF
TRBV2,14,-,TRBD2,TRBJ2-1,TGTGCCAGCAGTGGGTCGGCAGCGGGAAGTGAGCAGTTCTTC,CASSGSAAGSEQFF
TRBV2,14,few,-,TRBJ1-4,TGTGCCAGCAGTGCCCGGGTTTCTAATGAAAAACTGTTTTTT,CASSARVSNEKLFF
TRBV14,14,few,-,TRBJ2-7,TGTGCCAGCAGCCAACACCCCAGCTCCTACGAGCAGTACTTC,CASSQHPSSYEQYF
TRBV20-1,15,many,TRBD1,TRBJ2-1,TGCAGTGCTCCCAGGACAGGCAATCCCTACAATGAGCAGTTCTTC,CSAPRTGNPYNEQFF
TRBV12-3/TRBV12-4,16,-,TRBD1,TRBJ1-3,TGTGCCAGCAGTTTTTTGGTGACAGGGGCTGGAAACACCATATATTTT,CASSFLVTGAGNTIYF
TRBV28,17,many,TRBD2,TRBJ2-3,TGTGCCAGCAGTTTTCTTAGCGGGAGGGCCGGGGCAGATACGCAGTATTTT,CASSFLSGRAGADTQYF
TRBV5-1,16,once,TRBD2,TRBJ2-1,TGCGCCAGCAGCTTGGCGGGACTAGCGGGATACGAAGAGCAGTTCTTC,CASSLAGLAGYEEQFF
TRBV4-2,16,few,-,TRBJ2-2,TGTGCCAGCAGCCAAGATGGGGGACTCAACACCGGGGAGCTGTTTTTT,CASSQDGGLNTGELFF
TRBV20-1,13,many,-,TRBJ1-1,TGCAGTGCTCGCCAGGGGATGAACACTGAAGCTTTCTTT,CSARQGMNTEAFF
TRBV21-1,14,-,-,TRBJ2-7,TGTGCCAGCAGCGCAAGGGCGGTTACCTACGAGGAGTACTTC,CASSARAVTYEEYF
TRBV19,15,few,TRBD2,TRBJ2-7,TGTGCCAGTAGGGCGGGACTAGCGGCGTCCTACGAGCAGTACTTC,CASRAGLAASYEQYF
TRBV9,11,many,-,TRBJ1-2,TGTGCCAGCAGCGGCGACTATGGCTACACCTTC,CASSGDYGYTF